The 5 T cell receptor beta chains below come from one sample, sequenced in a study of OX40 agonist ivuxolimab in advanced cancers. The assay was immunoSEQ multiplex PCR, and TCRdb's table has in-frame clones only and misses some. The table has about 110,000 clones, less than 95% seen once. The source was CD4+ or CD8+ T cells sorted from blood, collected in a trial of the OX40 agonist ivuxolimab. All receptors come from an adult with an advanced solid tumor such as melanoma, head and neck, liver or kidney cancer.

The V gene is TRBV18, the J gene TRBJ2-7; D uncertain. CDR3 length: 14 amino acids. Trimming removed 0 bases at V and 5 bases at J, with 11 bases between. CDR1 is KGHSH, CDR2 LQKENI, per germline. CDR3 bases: TGTGCCAGCTCACCACCTGCTCACCCCGACGAGCAGTACTTC. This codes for CASSPPAHPDEQYF.

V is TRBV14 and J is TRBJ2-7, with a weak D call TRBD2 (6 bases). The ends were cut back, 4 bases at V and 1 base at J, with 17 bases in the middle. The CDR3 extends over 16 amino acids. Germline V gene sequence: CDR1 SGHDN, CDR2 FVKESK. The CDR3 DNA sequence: TGTGCCAGCAGCCCCCTAGGCGGGGCCGGGTCCTACGAGCAGTACTTC. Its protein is CASSPLGGAGSYEQYF. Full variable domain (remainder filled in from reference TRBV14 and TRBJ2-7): EAGVTQFPSHSVIEKGQTVTLRCDPISGHDNLYWYRRVMGKEIKFLLHFVKESKQDESGMPNNRFLAERTGGTYSTLKVQPAELEDSGVYFCASSPLGGAGSYEQYFGPGTRLTVT.

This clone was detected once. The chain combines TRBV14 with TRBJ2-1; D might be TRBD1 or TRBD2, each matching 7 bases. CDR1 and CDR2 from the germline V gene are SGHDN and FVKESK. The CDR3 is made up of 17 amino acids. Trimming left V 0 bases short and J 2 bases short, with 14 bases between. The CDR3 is CASSQEGEGAPYNEQFF. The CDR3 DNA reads TGTGCCAGCAGCCAAGAAGGGGAGGGGGCCCCCTACAATGAGCAGTTCTTC.

This CDR3 reads CASSFLDTHEQFF. The CDR3 DNA reads as TGTGCCAGCAGCTTTCTAGATACCCATGAGCAGTTCTTC. The genes are TRBV7-3 and TRBJ2-1; no clear D. Germline V lookup: CDR1 SGHTA, CDR2 FQGTGA. The germline V and J ends were trimmed by 3 bases and 8 bases, with 11 bases remaining between them. The CDR3 is 13 residues long. The full variable domain, with the rest looked up from reference TRBV7-3 and TRBJ2-1, is GAGVSQTPSNKVTEKGKYVELRCDPISGHTALYWYRQSLGQGPEFLIYFQGTGAADDSGLPNDRFFAVRPEGSVSTLKIQRTERGDSAVYLCASSFLDTHEQFFGPGTRLTVL.

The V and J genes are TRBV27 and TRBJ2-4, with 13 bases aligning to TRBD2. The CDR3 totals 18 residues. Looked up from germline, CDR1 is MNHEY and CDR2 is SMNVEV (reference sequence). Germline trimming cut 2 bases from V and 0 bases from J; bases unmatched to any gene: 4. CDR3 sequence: CASSLRGLAGLAKNIQYF. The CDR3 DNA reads TGTGCCAGCAGTTTAAGGGGACTAGCGGGACTAGCCAAAAACATTCAGTACTTC.